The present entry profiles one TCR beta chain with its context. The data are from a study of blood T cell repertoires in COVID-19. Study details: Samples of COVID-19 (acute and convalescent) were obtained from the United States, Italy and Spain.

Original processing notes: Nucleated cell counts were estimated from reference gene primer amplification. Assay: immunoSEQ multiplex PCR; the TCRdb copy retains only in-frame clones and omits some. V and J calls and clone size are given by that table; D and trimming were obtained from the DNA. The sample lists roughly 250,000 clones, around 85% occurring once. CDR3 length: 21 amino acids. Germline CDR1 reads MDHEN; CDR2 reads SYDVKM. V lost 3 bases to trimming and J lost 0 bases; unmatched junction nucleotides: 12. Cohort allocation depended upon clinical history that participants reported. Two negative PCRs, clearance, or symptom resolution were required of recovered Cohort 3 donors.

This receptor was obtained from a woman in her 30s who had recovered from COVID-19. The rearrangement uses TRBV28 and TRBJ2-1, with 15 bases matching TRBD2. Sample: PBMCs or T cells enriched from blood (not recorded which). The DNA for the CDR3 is TGTGCCAGCAGTTTCGGACTAGCGGGAGGGCCGTCCTATGGCTCCTACAATGAGCAGTTCTTC. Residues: CASSFGLAGGPSYGSYNEQFF.